The 23 T cell receptor beta chains below all came from one sample that was sequenced in a study of shared clonotypes between healthy human individuals. TCRdb's table, derived via immunoSEQ multiplex PCR, lists solely in-frame clones and lacks some. The data contain some 1,600,000 clones, around 98% of them seen just once; the ten biggest clones take up about 0.4%. Sequenced sample: naive CD4+ T cells sorted from blood. Subset given: CD45RA+ positively selected. These receptor sequences come from a man aged 25 to 40 in good health.

A note on this clone: The sample has other DNA sequences that encode this CDR3 too. The chain employs TRBV18 and TRBJ2-1; 15 bases map to TRBD2. Germline CDR1 is KGHSH and CDR2 is LQKENI. The CDR3 length is 17 residues. Trimming cost V 1 base and J 2 bases; bases outside gene matches: 0. CDR3 loop: CASSPRTSGRAYNEQFF. For the CDR3, the DNA is TGTGCCAGCTCACCACGGACTAGCGGGAGGGCCTACAATGAGCAGTTCTTC.

The gene calls are TRBV7-2 and TRBJ2-1, with D possibly being TRBD2 (7 bases). The CDR3 has 15 amino acids. The germline V and J ends were trimmed by 3 bases and 7 bases, with 16 bases remaining between them. Germline loops: CDR1 SGHTA, CDR2 FQGNSA. This CDR3 is CASSFQGRAPNEQFF. For the CDR3, the DNA is TGTGCCAGCAGCTTCCAGGGGAGGGCGCCTAATGAGCAGTTCTTC.

The chain combines TRBV20-1 with TRBJ2-4; D unclear. Germline CDR1 reads DFQATT; CDR2 reads SNEGSKA (reference sequence). This CDR3 has 10 residues. The V gene lost 3 bases and the J gene lost 8 bases, with 5 bases spanning the gap. The DNA for the CDR3 is TGCAGTGCTAGGCGCGACATTCAGTACTTC. It specifies CSARRDIQYF.

The rearrangement joins TRBV6-5 to TRBJ2-2; 8 positions match TRBD2. V lost 2 bases and J lost 5; bases outside the gene matches: 7. Germline V lookup: CDR1 MNHEY, CDR2 SVGAGI. CDR3 length: 16 amino acids. CDR3 bases: TGTGCCAGCAGTTACGGCGTCGGGAGGGGGACCGGGGAGCTGTTTTTT. Its protein product is CASSYGVGRGTGELFF.

The chain employs TRBV28 and TRBJ1-4; the match to TRBD1 covers 7 bases. J lost 5 bases, V lost 2 bases, and 5 bases had no gene match. The CDR3 contains 15 residues. Germline V gene lookup returns CDR1 MDHEN and CDR2 SYDVKM. CDR3 loop: CASSLGGQINEKLFF. The CDR3 DNA sequence: TGTGCCAGCAGTTTAGGGGGACAGATAAATGAAAAACTGTTTTTT.

CDR3 coding DNA: TGCAGCGTTGAACCATCCCCCGGGACCTACGAGCAGTACTTC. Protein: CSVEPSPGTYEQYF. The J gene is TRBJ2-7, the V gene TRBV29-1; possible D gene TRBD2, 5 bases. The CDR3 is made up of 14 amino acids. Looked up from germline, CDR1 is SQVTM and CDR2 is ANQGSEA. Between the trimmed V and J ends, which lost 2 bases and 2 bases, there was a span of 13 bases.

V usage is TRBV6-1 and J usage is TRBJ2-7; the D is unclear. Germline V gives CDR1 MNHNS, CDR2 SASEGT. This CDR3 has 14 residues. V was pared by 4 bases and J by 0 bases, with 10 bases between. For the CDR3, the DNA is TGTGCCAGCAGTGGTGAAGTCAGCTCCTACGAGCAGTACTTC. It yields the protein CASSGEVSSYEQYF.

The rearrangement joins TRBV5-8 to TRBJ2-1, with 16 bases matching TRBD2. Germline V gene lookup returns CDR1 SGHTS and CDR2 YDEGEE. Trimming cost V 7 bases and J 10 bases; bases outside gene matches: 11. The CDR3 spans 16 residues. The CDR3 bases are TGTGCCAGCGGGGGGACTAGCGGGAGGGCCTACGGAGAGCAGTTCTTC. It specifies CASGGTSGRAYGEQFF.

The chain is built from TRBV19 and TRBJ1-1, with unresolved D. This CDR3 spans 17 amino acids. CDR1 is LNHDA and CDR2 is SQIVND in the germline V gene (reference sequence). Trimming removed 3 bases at V and 5 bases at J, with 22 bases between. The CDR3 reads CASSITGALVIGTEAFF. For the CDR3, the DNA is TGTGCCAGTAGTATTACCGGAGCACTTGTAATAGGTACTGAAGCTTTCTTT.

V usage is TRBV7-2 and J usage is TRBJ2-7, with unresolved D. Germline CDR1 reads SGHTA; CDR2 reads FQGNSA. The CDR3 length is 14 residues. V dropped 1 base and J dropped 2 bases, with 9 bases sitting between them. The CDR3 reads CASSLGLDAYEQYF. The CDR3 DNA reads TGTGCCAGCAGCTTAGGTCTAGATGCCTACGAGCAGTACTTC.

The chain combines TRBV18 with TRBJ2-3, with 7 bases aligning to TRBD2. The V and J ends lost 7 bases and 4 bases, in that order; junction bases with no gene match: 11. The CDR3 runs to 15 residues. Germline CDR1 reads KGHSH; CDR2 reads LQKENI. CDR3 nucleotide sequence: TGTGCCAGCTGGGGCCAAGCGGCGGGAGCAGATACGCAGTATTTT. Amino acids: CASWGQAAGADTQYF.

The V call is TRBV27, the J call TRBJ2-3; 8 nucleotides line up with TRBD1. This CDR3 comprises 14 residues. CDR1 is MNHEY, CDR2 SMNVEV, per germline (reference sequence). V shed 8 bases, J shed 11 bases, and the junction held 15 bases outside the gene matches. The CDR3 DNA follows: TGTGCCAGCGGCGGACAGGGTCAGCTAGGGGGGCAGTATTTT. It codes for CASGGQGQLGGQYF.

The chain combines TRBV5-1 with TRBJ2-2; D gene unclear. The CDR3 contains 13 residues. CDR1 SGHRS and CDR2 YFSETQ come from the germline V gene. The V end was cut by 4 bases, the J end by 7 bases, with 11 bases between. The CDR3 DNA reads TGCGCCAGCAGCATCACCCCCTTCGGGGAGCTGTTTTTT. It codes for CASSITPFGELFF.

This chain connects TRBV29-1 to TRBJ1-5; D may be TRBD1 (5 bases). The CDR3 is 13 residues long. Germline V gene sequence: CDR1 SQVTM, CDR2 ANQGSEA. Deletions cut 4 bases from V and 2 bases from J, with 9 bases between. The CDR3 protein is CSVGGGGNQPQHF. The DNA of the CDR3 is TGCAGCGTTGGTGGGGGAGGCAATCAGCCCCAGCATTTT.

The V gene is TRBV27, the J gene TRBJ2-2; 8 bases match TRBD1. CDR3 length: 16 amino acids. Per the germline V gene, CDR1 is MNHEY and CDR2 is SMNVEV (reference sequence). V was pared by 4 bases and J by 2 bases, with 6 bases of the junction left unmatched. The CDR3 nucleotides are TGTGCCAGCAGTTGGGCAGGGGGCTTCAACACCGGGGAGCTGTTTTTT. It encodes CASSWAGGFNTGELFF.

This chain uses TRBV4-2 with TRBJ2-7; 7 nucleotides match TRBD1. Germline V gene lookup returns CDR1 LGHNA and CDR2 YNFKEQ. Trimming took 0 bases from V and 0 from J; bases not matched to a gene: 5. The CDR3 length is 16 residues. The CDR3 sequence is CASSQDLGTASYEQYF. Here the CDR3 DNA reads TGTGCCAGCAGCCAAGACCTCGGGACAGCCTCCTACGAGCAGTACTTC.

The genes are TRBV5-1 and TRBJ2-5; D unresolved. CDR3 length: 14 residues. Trimming removed 1 base from V and 5 bases from J, with 12 bases in between. Germline lookup yields CDR1 SGHRS and CDR2 YFSETQ. DNA of the CDR3: TGCGCCAGCAGCTTGAGAAGCGCTGCGGAGACCCAGTACTTC. This translates into CASSLRSAAETQYF.

The chain combines TRBV27 with TRBJ2-7; 11 bases match TRBD2. This CDR3 contains 17 residues. The germline V gene encodes CDR1 MNHEY and CDR2 SMNVEV (reference sequence). With V trimmed by 5 bases and J by 0 bases, 9 bases remained unmatched. CDR3 protein: CASSPTGTSGYSYEQYF. In DNA form, the CDR3 reads TGTGCCAGCAGTCCCACGGGGACTAGCGGCTACTCCTACGAGCAGTACTTC.

This chain joins TRBV9 and TRBJ1-3, with D maybe TRBD1 (5 bases). Per the germline V gene, CDR1 is SGDLS and CDR2 is YYNGEE. V was cut by 0 bases and J by 4 bases, with 11 bases left in between. The CDR3 has 15 residues. DNA of the CDR3: TGTGCCAGCAGCGTAGAGCTGGGGCTCGGAAACACCATATATTTT. Translated: CASSVELGLGNTIYF.

J is TRBJ2-7 and V is TRBV5-1; D gene uncertain. From germline, CDR1 is SGHRS and CDR2 YFSETQ. The V end was cut by 1 base, the J end by 0 bases, with 11 bases between. The CDR3 is 15 amino acids. The CDR3 is CASSLSGRSSYEQYF. CDR3 DNA: TGCGCCAGCAGCTTGTCTGGCAGAAGCTCCTACGAGCAGTACTTC.

Details on this clone: Other DNA variants within this sample encode the same CDR3. The V gene is TRBV5-1, the J gene TRBJ2-3; D is unresolved. CDR1 SGHRS and CDR2 YFSETQ come from the germline V gene. Between the trimmed V and J ends, which lost 5 bases and 2 bases, there was a span of 3 bases. CDR3 length: 11 amino acids. Here the CDR3 reads CASRSTDTQYF. CDR3 DNA sequence: TGCGCCAGCAGATCCACAGATACGCAGTATTTT.

This clone was seen only a few times. Other DNA sequences in this specimen translate into the identical CDR3. The gene calls are TRBV5-5 and TRBJ2-7, with D unclear. Germline-derived CDR1 and CDR2 are SGHKS and YYEKEE (reference sequence). This CDR3 contains 12 residues. The V gene lost 0 bases and the J gene lost 3 bases, with 4 bases spanning the gap. The CDR3: CASSLALYEQYF. The CDR3 coding sequence is TGTGCCAGCAGCTTGGCACTCTACGAGCAGTACTTC. The full variable domain, rest sourced from reference TRBV5-5 and TRBJ2-7, is DAGVTQSPTHLIKTRGQQVTLRCSPISGHKSVSWYQQVLGQGPQFIFQYYEKEERGRGNFPDRFSARQFPNYSSELNVNALLLGDSALYLCASSLALYEQYFGPGTRLTVT.

Note on this clone: This specimen includes other DNA sequences encoding the same CDR3. This rearrangement joins TRBV20-1 to TRBJ2-3; D not resolved. Germline V gene lookup returns CDR1 DFQATT and CDR2 SNEGSKA (reference sequence). Trimming stripped 5 bases from V and 0 bases from J, with 3 bases between. The CDR3 loop spans 11 amino acids. The CDR3 DNA reads as TGCAGTGCTCGTAGCACAGATACGCAGTATTTT. Translation gives CSARSTDTQYF.